The clone carrying this TCR beta chain was detected only a few times. Sequencing used immunoSEQ multiplex PCR; TCRdb keeps in-frame clones, though not all of them. The data contain hundreds of thousands of clones, 90% of them singletons. The data derive from a study of blood T cell repertoires in COVID-19. Background on the study: PBMCs, B-cell-depleted T cells, or T cells provided the cDNA or gDNA that made up the material.

Between the trimmed V and J ends, which lost 4 bases and 7 bases, there was a span of 15 bases. The CDR3 runs to 14 residues. Germline V gene lookup returns CDR1 SGHDT and CDR2 YYEEEE. The genes are TRBV5-6 and TRBJ1-3; no firm D call. The sequenced material came from PBMCs or T cells enriched from blood (not recorded which). The receptor comes from a man aged 25-40 years who had been exposed to COVID-19. The CDR3 reads CASSLNVGVNTIYF. The CDR3 DNA reads as TGTGCCAGCAGCCTGAATGTCGGGGTGAACACCATATATTTT.